Detailed here is one TCR beta chain. This sample is drawn from a study of cytomegalovirus exposure and HLA in healthy donors. Only in-frame clones appear in the TCRdb table, and some are missing; sequencing was by immunoSEQ multiplex PCR. The sample contains some 260,000 clones, about 90% of which appear only once. This clonotype was obtained from a young man in good health and CMV-seropositive. Sequencing was carried out using PBMCs.

The CDR3 bases are TGTGCCAGCAGTTCCGGGGTAGCGGGCAAACAAGAGACCCAGTACTTC. Translating it yields CASSSGVAGKQETQYF. The V and J genes are TRBV6-6 and TRBJ2-5; 7 nucleotides line up with TRBD2. The length of the CDR3 is 16 residues. CDR1 is MNHNY and CDR2 is SVGAGI in the germline V gene (reference sequence). The V and J ends lost 4 bases and 2 bases, in that order; junction bases with no gene match: 10.